This T cell receptor (beta chain) was identified during a study of blood T cell repertoires in COVID-19 (dated by TCRdb to 2020 to 2022). Turning to the overall study: The collaborator samples originated in the United States, Italy and Spain and spanned the acute and convalescent phases of COVID-19. Subjects who had been exposed to COVID-19, were actively infected with it, or had recovered from it provided the deeply sampled blood TCRbeta repertoires that made up the dataset. Where HLA class I and class II types were available, the types were taken from metadata supplied by the sample provider, not from assay-based typing. The repertoires were made available in a free public database intended to serve as a resource for research on the immune response to SARS-CoV-2. Samples were obtained from the ongoing ImmuneRACE study (first 160 participants) and from approximately 1,200 subjects provided by 6 global collaborators. The material from the prospective study consisted of cDNA or gDNA derived from T cells, B-cell-depleted T cells, or PBMCs. Nearly every sample came with metadata listing a de-identified subject ID, COVID-19 status, age in years and sex. What the work shows at the level of the full study, not this receptor alone: Clinical and demographic metadata were provided uncurated, with the amount varying by source and participant.

The immunoSEQ Assay, a bias-controlled multiplex PCR, was used to amplify TCRbeta CDR3 regions from genomic DNA. On the authors' methods: Nucleated cell counts per sample were estimated from amplification of reference gene primers within the assay. To quantify the absolute abundance of each unique TCRbeta CDR3 rearrangement, sequence reads were collapsed and filtered. For each sample, productive Simpson clonality was calculated by taking the square root of Simpson's diversity index across productive rearrangements. This is the immuneACCESS table as TCRdb keeps it, with only in-frame sequences that have V and J called. A part of the clones is gone; compared with another copy, unresolved V genes explain less than half, and the rest is unexplained. V, J and clone size were drawn from that table, and D and trimming were deduced from the DNA. This sample is represented by over 75,000 clones; approximately 80% of them were singletons. Of the sample, about a tenth falls within the top ten clones.

A note on this clone: Its antigen has not been determined. Base-call qualities are not available, and no considerably larger clone is one nucleotide away.

For this chain, trimming is 0 bases at the V end and 4 bases at the J end, and the number of junction bases without a gene match is 4. CDR1 and CDR2, per the germline V gene (reference sequence), are GTSNPN and SVGIG. The CDR3 starts with the cysteine, ends with the phenylalanine, and has 14 residues. Only CDR3 DNA is held: 42 bases, read in frame from base 1. The collaborating institutions used their own protocols to collect whole blood in K2EDTA tubes. For TCRbeta analysis, collaborators shipped samples in one of three forms: frozen whole blood, isolated PBMCs, or DNA extracted from either of those sample types.

The chain uses TRBV30 and TRBJ2-3; 7 bases in between match TRBD2. The sample taken for sequencing was peripheral blood. The TCR comes from a woman aged 70-85 years with acute or convalescent COVID-19. The DNA sequence follows: TGTGCCTGGAGTGTTCTAGCGGTGTCAGATACGCAGTATTTT. Translated, this gives CAWSVLAVSDTQYF.